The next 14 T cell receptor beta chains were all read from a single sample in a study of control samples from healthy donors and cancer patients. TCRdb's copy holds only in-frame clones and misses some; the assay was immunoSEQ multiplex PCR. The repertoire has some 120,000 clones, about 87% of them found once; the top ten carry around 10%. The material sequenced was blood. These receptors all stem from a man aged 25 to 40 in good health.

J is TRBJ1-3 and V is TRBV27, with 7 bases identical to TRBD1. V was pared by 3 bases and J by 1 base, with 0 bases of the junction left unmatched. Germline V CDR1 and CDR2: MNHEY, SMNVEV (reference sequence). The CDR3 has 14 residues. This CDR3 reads CASSLTGSGNTIYF. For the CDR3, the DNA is TGTGCCAGCAGTTTGACAGGGTCTGGAAACACCATATATTTT.

CDR3 residues: CASSSFSTDTQYF. Here the CDR3 DNA reads TGTGCCAGCAGCTCGTTTAGCACAGATACGCAGTATTTT. The chain has TRBV5-6 and TRBJ2-3; no firm D call. Trimming removed 3 bases at V and 0 bases at J, with 5 bases between. In germline, CDR1 is SGHDT, CDR2 YYEEEE. The CDR3 sequence is 13 residues long.

The CDR3 sequence is CASSSIRDSLSGYGYTF. As DNA, the CDR3 is TGTGCCAGCAGTTCCATCCGGGACAGCCTTAGCGGCTATGGCTACACCTTC. The chain links TRBV27 to TRBJ1-2; 7 bases map to TRBD1. V shed 4 bases and J 4 bases; nucleotides not matched to a gene: 15. The germline V gene encodes CDR1 MNHEY and CDR2 SMNVEV (reference sequence). CDR3 size: 17 residues.

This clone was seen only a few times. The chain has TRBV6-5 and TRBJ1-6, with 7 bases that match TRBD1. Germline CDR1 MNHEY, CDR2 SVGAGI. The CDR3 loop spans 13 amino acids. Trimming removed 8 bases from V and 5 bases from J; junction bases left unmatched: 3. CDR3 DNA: TGTGCCAGCCTGACAGGGAATAATTCACCCCTCCACTTT. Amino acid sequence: CASLTGNNSPLHF.

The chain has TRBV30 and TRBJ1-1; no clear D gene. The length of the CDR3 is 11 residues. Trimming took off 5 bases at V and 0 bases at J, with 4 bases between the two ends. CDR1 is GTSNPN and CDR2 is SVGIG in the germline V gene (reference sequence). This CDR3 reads CAWQLNTEAFF. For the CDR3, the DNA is TGTGCCTGGCAATTGAACACTGAAGCTTTCTTT.

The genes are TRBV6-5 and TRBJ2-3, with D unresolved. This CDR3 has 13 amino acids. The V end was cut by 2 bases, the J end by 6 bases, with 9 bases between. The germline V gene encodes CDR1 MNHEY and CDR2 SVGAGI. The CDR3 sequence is CASSYDTDDTQYF. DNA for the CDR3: TGTGCCAGCAGTTACGACACGGATGATACGCAGTATTTT.

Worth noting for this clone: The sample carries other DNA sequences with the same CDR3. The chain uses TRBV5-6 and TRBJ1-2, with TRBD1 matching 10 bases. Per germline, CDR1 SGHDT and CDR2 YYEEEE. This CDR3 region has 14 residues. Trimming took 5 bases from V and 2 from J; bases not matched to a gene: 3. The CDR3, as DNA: TGTGCCAGCAGTCTGGGACAGGGGAACTATGGCTACACCTTC. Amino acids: CASSLGQGNYGYTF. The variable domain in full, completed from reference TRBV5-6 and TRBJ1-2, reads DAGVTQSPTHLIKTRGQQVTLRCSPKSGHDTVSWYQQALGQGPQFIFQYYEEEERQRGNFPDRFSGHQFPNYSSELNVNALLLGDSALYLCASSLGQGNYGYTFGSGTRLTVV.

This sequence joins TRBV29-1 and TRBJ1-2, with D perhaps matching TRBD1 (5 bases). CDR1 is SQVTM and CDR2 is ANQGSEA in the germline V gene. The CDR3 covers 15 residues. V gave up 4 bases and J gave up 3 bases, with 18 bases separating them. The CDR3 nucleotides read TGCAGCGTTGTGCTTGCAGCCTTAGGGGACTATGGCTACACCTTC. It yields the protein CSVVLAALGDYGYTF.

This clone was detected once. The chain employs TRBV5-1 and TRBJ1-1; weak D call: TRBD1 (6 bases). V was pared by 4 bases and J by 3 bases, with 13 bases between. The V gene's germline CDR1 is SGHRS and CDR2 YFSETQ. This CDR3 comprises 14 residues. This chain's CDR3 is CASSQTGDYTEAFF. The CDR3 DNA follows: TGCGCCAGCAGCCAGACAGGAGACTACACTGAAGCTTTCTTT.

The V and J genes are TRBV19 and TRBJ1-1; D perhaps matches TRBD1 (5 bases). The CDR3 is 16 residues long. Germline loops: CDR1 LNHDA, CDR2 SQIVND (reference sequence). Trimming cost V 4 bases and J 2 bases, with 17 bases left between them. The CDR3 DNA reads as TGTGCCAGTAGTACCGGTCGGGGCTTCCCAAACACTGAAGCTTTCTTT. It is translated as CASSTGRGFPNTEAFF.

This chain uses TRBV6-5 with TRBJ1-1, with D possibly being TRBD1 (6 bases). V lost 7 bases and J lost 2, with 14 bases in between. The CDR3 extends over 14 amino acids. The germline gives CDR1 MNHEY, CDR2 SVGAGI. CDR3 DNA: TGTGCCAGCAACTCCCCCAGGGGTAACACTGAAGCTTTCTTT. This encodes CASNSPRGNTEAFF.

CDR3 DNA: TGTGCCAGCAGCCCGTACAGGGAGGACACTGAAGCTTTCTTT. Amino acids: CASSPYREDTEAFF. V gene TRBV5-6 combines with J gene TRBJ1-1; possibly TRBD1 for D (6 bases). CDR3 length: 14 residues. V was cut by 4 bases and J by 3 bases, with 13 bases left in between. The germline CDR1 and CDR2 sequences are SGHDT and YYEEEE.

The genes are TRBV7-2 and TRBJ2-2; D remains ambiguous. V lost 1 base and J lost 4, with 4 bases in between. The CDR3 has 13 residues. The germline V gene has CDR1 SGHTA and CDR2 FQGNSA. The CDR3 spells CASSLGFTGELFF. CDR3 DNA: TGTGCCAGCAGCTTAGGATTCACCGGGGAGCTGTTTTTT.

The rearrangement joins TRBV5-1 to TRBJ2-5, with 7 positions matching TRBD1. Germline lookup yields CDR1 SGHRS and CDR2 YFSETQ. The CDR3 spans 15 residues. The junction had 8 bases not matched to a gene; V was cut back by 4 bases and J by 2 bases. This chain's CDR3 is CASSPKGARQETQYF. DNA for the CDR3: TGCGCCAGCAGCCCGAAGGGGGCCAGACAAGAGACCCAGTACTTC.